Listed below are T cell receptor beta chains from one sample, sequenced in a study of shared clonotypes between healthy human individuals. Here immunoSEQ multiplex PCR was the method, and the copy in TCRdb shows in-frame clones only, minus some. In the table there are more than 2 million clones, over 85% of which are singletons. The sequenced sample consisted of naive CD8+ T cells sorted from blood. The receptors were gathered from a man in his late teens or twenties in good health. The CDR3 runs from the conserved cysteine through the conserved F or W. D genes are given only for firm matches. Size is stated for part of the rows, as once, few or many counts, or as a class when the clone is expanded.

>NA|TRBV5-6|13|TRBJ2-7|NA
TGTGCCAGCAGCTTAGGACGAAACTACGAGCAGTACTTC
CASSLGRNYEQYF
>NA|TRBV7-9|14|TRBJ1-4|TRBD1
TGTGCCAGCAGCCCGACAGGGGTGGGTGAAAAACTGTTTTTT
CASSPTGVGEKLFF
>once|TRBV4-1|15|TRBJ1-3|NA
TGCGCCAGCAGCCCGGACAGCTCCTCTGGAAACACCATATATTTT
CASSPDSSSGNTIYF
>NA|TRBV5-1|14|TRBJ2-7|NA
TGCGCCAGCAGCTTGGCAGGCAGGGGCTACGAGCAGTACTTC
CASSLAGRGYEQYF
>NA|TRBV7-9|13|TRBJ2-5|TRBD2
TGTGCCAGCTATGGGGGGGTGATGGAGACCCAGTACTTC
CASYGGVMETQYF
>NA|TRBV9|14|TRBJ1-3|NA
TGTGCCAGCAGCGGACGGGATTCTGGAAACACCATATATTTT
CASSGRDSGNTIYF
>NA|TRBV7-9|14|TRBJ1-1|NA
TGTGCCAGCAGCCCCTCCGGATGGGCTGCTGAAGCTTTCTTT
CASSPSGWAAEAFF
>NA|TRBV30|15|TRBJ2-1|NA
TGTGCCTGGAGTGTATTAGGTCGGGGCTACAATGAGCAGTTCTTC
CAWSVLGRGYNEQFF
>NA|TRBV27|14|TRBJ1-5|TRBD1
TGTGCCAGCAGTCATGACAGGGGACAACAGCCCCAGCATTTT
CASSHDRGQQPQHF
>NA|TRBV5-6|13|TRBJ1-1|NA
TGTGCCAGCAGCTTCGGGTTGGGGGCTGAAGCTTTCTTT
CASSFGLGAEAFF
>NA|TRBV9|14|TRBJ2-7|NA
TGTGCCAGCAGCGTATCCGTGGGAATGGACGAGCAGTACTTC
CASSVSVGMDEQYF
>NA|TRBV4-1|12|TRBJ2-7|NA
TGCGCCAGCAGCCAAGCCGGCTACGAGCAGTACTTC
CASSQAGYEQYF
>once|TRBV9|14|TRBJ2-3|NA
TGTGCCAGCAGCTCCCCTGCGGACACAGATACGCAGTATTTT
CASSSPADTDTQYF